The 27 T cell receptor beta chains listed next were all sequenced from one sample in a study of T cells in narcolepsy. TCRdb keeps only in-frame clones here, not all; method: immunoSEQ multiplex PCR. The sample lists 10,000 to 12,000 clones, approximately 70% seen once, with 22% in the top ten. The sample taken for sequencing was CD45RA- memory CD8+ T cells from PBMCs. The receptor source for this set is a human donor with narcolepsy.

The chain employs TRBV11-2 and TRBJ1-4; no reliable D call. Germline V CDR1 and CDR2: SGHAT, FQNNGV. The CDR3 spans 13 residues. With 5 bases removed from V and 4 bases from J, the gap between germline ends came to 8 bases. In nucleotides, the CDR3 is TGTGCCAGCAGCCCTAGCTTTAATGAAAAACTGTTTTTT. Translated, it gives CASSPSFNEKLFF.

This clone has a handful of counts. The chain couples TRBV6-4 to TRBJ1-1; 8 bases are shared with TRBD1. The germline CDR1 and CDR2 sequences are MRHNA and SNTAGT. The CDR3 is made up of 14 amino acids. V dropped 5 bases and J dropped 4; count of bases not matched to a gene: 6. The CDR3 sequence: CASSQGAEGTEAFF. Written as DNA, the CDR3 is TGTGCCAGCAGTCAGGGGGCTGAAGGCACTGAAGCTTTCTTT.

The V call is TRBV27, the J call TRBJ2-7; TRBD2 is a possible D gene (6 bases). The CDR3 spans 14 residues. Germline V gives CDR1 MNHEY, CDR2 SMNVEV (reference sequence). V was pared by 6 bases and J by 1 base, with 13 bases between. The CDR3 DNA reads TGTGCCAGCAGCGGACTAACGCGGTCCTACGAGCAGTACTTC. As protein: CASSGLTRSYEQYF.

This sequence joins TRBV28 and TRBJ1-3, with D perhaps matching TRBD1 (5 bases). Germline values: CDR1 MDHEN, CDR2 SYDVKM. The germline V and J ends were trimmed by 5 bases and 3 bases, with 11 bases remaining between them. CDR3 size: 14 residues. CDR3 region: CASSPPGLGNTIYF. The CDR3 DNA sequence: TGTGCCAGCAGTCCCCCAGGGCTTGGAAACACCATATATTTT.

There are a few counts of this clone. This sequence joins TRBV28 and TRBJ2-3, with unresolved D. The V gene's germline CDR1 is MDHEN and CDR2 SYDVKM. V shed 2 bases and J shed 3 bases, with 24 bases lying between them. The CDR3 totals 19 residues. The CDR3 region has the DNA TGTGCCAGCAGTTTACCCCAATATGGGATGCCAGGCCTGACAGATACGCAGTATTTT. Its translation: CASSLPQYGMPGLTDTQYF.

V is TRBV27 and J is TRBJ1-4; perhaps TRBD1 as D (5 bases). This CDR3 contains 17 residues. V was pared by 4 bases and J by 4 bases, with 19 bases between. Germline V gives CDR1 MNHEY, CDR2 SMNVEV (reference sequence). This CDR3 is CASSYLPFGAFNEKLFF. The CDR3 bases are TGTGCCAGCAGTTATCTCCCTTTCGGGGCCTTTAATGAAAAACTGTTTTTT.

This chain links TRBV7-3 with TRBJ2-7, with 9 bases aligning to TRBD1. CDR1 SGHTA and CDR2 FQGTGA come from the germline V gene. V was clipped by 5 bases and J by 6 bases; unmatched bases: 11. The CDR3 is 15 residues long. CDR3 nucleotides: TGTGCCAGCAGCCTCACCGGGACAGGGATCTCCGAGCAGTACTTC. It is translated as CASSLTGTGISEQYF.

This sequence joins TRBV28 and TRBJ1-6; TRBD1 matches 9 bases. Per germline, CDR1 MDHEN and CDR2 SYDVKM. The trim removed 6 bases at V and 5 bases at J, leaving 5 bases unmatched. This CDR3 region has 15 residues. The CDR3 protein is CASRETGGNNSPLHF. The CDR3, as DNA: TGTGCCAGCAGAGAGACAGGGGGAAATAATTCACCCCTCCACTTT.

V gene TRBV6-4 combines with J gene TRBJ1-2; 7 bases match TRBD1. J gave up 4 bases and V 2 bases, and 4 bases lay outside the gene matches. The CDR3 runs 14 residues. Germline CDR1 is MRHNA and CDR2 is SNTAGT. CDR3 loop: CASSDGAGGYGYTF. The DNA for the CDR3 is TGTGCCAGCAGTGACGGGGCAGGGGGCTATGGCTACACCTTC.

The chain joins TRBV6-4 to TRBJ2-6, with TRBD2 as a possible D gene (6 bases). CDR1 is MRHNA and CDR2 is SNTAGT in the germline V gene. The CDR3 sequence is 16 residues long. V was clipped by 2 bases and J by 0 bases, with 8 bases between them. The CDR3 DNA reads TGTGCCAGCAGTGACGGAGGGAGCTCTGGGGCCAACGTCCTGACTTTC. Translated: CASSDGGSSGANVLTF.

The rearrangement links TRBV19 to TRBJ1-1, with 8 bases identical to TRBD1. V trimming: 1 base; J trimming: 1 base; junction bases outside the gene matches: 5. The CDR3 consists of 16 residues. CDR1 is LNHDA, CDR2 SQIVND, per germline (reference sequence). CDR3 amino acids: CASSIAQGAWNTEAFF. The CDR3 DNA follows: TGTGCCAGTAGTATAGCCCAGGGGGCCTGGAACACTGAAGCTTTCTTT.

This clone appeared a single time. This sequence joins TRBV28 and TRBJ1-1; D perhaps matches TRBD1 (6 bases). Trimming removed 5 bases at V and 4 bases at J, with 11 bases between. Germline V gene data show CDR1 as MDHEN and CDR2 as SYDVKM. The CDR3 contains 13 residues. The CDR3 reads CASSPRGATEAFF. In DNA, the CDR3 is TGTGCCAGCAGTCCAAGGGGGGCCACTGAAGCTTTCTTT.

The chain employs TRBV11-3 and TRBJ1-1; no clear D. The CDR3 runs to 13 residues. V was pared by 5 bases and J by 4 bases, with 11 bases between. CDR1 SGHNT and CDR2 YENEEA come from the germline V gene. The CDR3 spells CASSRELFTEAFF. The CDR3 nucleotides read TGTGCCAGCAGCCGAGAATTATTCACTGAAGCTTTCTTT.

This sequence joins TRBV10-3 and TRBJ1-2, with D possibly being TRBD1 (5 bases). The CDR3 is made up of 14 amino acids. V lost 6 bases to trimming and J lost 4 bases, with 15 bases between them. In germline, CDR1 is ENHRY, CDR2 SYGVKD. CDR3 DNA: TGTGCCATCAGGCCTGACAGTCCGTCCTATGGCTACACCTTC. Residues: CAIRPDSPSYGYTF.

V is TRBV4-2 and J is TRBJ1-2, with TRBD1 matching 7 bases. The CDR3 is made up of 14 amino acids. CDR1 and CDR2 (germline): LGHNA, YNFKEQ. The junction had 8 bases not matched to a gene; V was cut back by 6 bases and J by 4 bases. CDR3: CASSDGQALYGYTF. Written as DNA, the CDR3 is TGTGCCAGCAGTGACGGACAGGCCCTCTATGGCTACACCTTC.

This clone appeared a few times. One end of the junction varies from germline; a read error may be responsible. This CDR3 is CASSLTTADPPYEQYF. In DNA form, the CDR3 reads TGCGCCAGCAGCCTCACTACAGCGGATCCTCCCTACGAGCAGTACTTC. The chain joins TRBV11-2 to TRBJ2-7; TRBD2 is a possible D gene (5 bases). Germline CDR1 SGHAT, CDR2 FQNNGV. The CDR3 length is 16 residues.

The V and J genes are TRBV4-3 and TRBJ1-4, with 8 bases aligning to TRBD1. CDR3 size: 15 residues. Germline lookup yields CDR1 LGHNA and CDR2 YSLEER. Trimming at V came to 4 bases and at J to 2 bases, leaving 3 bases not matched to a gene. The CDR3 protein is CASSPTGATNEKLFF. The CDR3 DNA is TGCGCCAGCAGCCCGACAGGGGCCACTAATGAAAAACTGTTTTTT.

In DNA form, the CDR3 reads TGTGCCAGCAGTGACGGGCGGGAGGGCAATGAGCAGTTCTTC. Translating gives CASSDGREGNEQFF. V is TRBV6-4 and J is TRBJ2-1, with 9 bases lining up with TRBD2. CDR1 and CDR2 from the germline V gene are MRHNA and SNTAGT. V dropped 2 bases and J dropped 6; count of bases not matched to a gene: 2. This CDR3 region has 14 residues.

The V gene is TRBV4-3, the J gene TRBJ2-1; 7 positions match TRBD2. The CDR3 totals 16 residues. The trim removed 4 bases at V and 2 bases at J, leaving 8 bases unmatched. Germline V gives CDR1 LGHNA, CDR2 YSLEER. CDR3 DNA sequence: TGCGCCAGCAGCCCTTCTGGCGGGAGTCCCTACAATGAGCAGTTCTTC. It yields the protein CASSPSGGSPYNEQFF.

This rearrangement joins TRBV6-4 to TRBJ2-2; 10 bases match TRBD2. The CDR3 is made up of 16 amino acids. Germline V gene sequence: CDR1 MRHNA, CDR2 SNTAGT. Unmatched junction bases numbered 0, after V lost 1 base and J lost 1 base. CDR3 nucleotides: TGTGCCAGCAGTGACTTAGCGGGAGGGAACACCGGGGAGCTGTTTTTT. As protein: CASSDLAGGNTGELFF.

V is TRBV25-1 and J is TRBJ1-3; D is unresolved. The germline gives CDR1 MGHDK, CDR2 SYGVNS. Trimming cost V 1 base and J 0 bases, with 10 bases left between them. This CDR3 comprises 16 residues. CDR3 sequence (DNA): TGTGCCAGCAGTGAATCCAACAGTCCCTCTGGAAACACCATATATTTT. This gives the protein CASSESNSPSGNTIYF.

This CDR3 reads CASSVNGRGPDTQYF. CDR3 bases: TGTGCCAGCAGCGTAAACGGGAGGGGTCCAGATACGCAGTATTTT. This chain links TRBV9 with TRBJ2-3, with 8 bases identical to TRBD2. The CDR3 covers 15 residues. J gave up 4 bases and V 1 base, and 5 bases lay outside the gene matches. Germline V gene lookup returns CDR1 SGDLS and CDR2 YYNGEE.

In this sample, this clone turned up a few times. The V call is TRBV25-1, the J call TRBJ2-2; 8 bases fit TRBD1. This CDR3 spans 14 amino acids. Trimming removed 3 bases from V and 3 bases from J; junction bases left unmatched: 0. Germline V gene lookup returns CDR1 MGHDK and CDR2 SYGVNS. Here the CDR3 reads CASSEDRDTGELFF. For the CDR3, the DNA is TGTGCCAGCAGTGAGGACAGGGACACCGGGGAGCTGTTTTTT.

The chain couples TRBV6-5 to TRBJ2-1; 12 bases are a match to TRBD2. This CDR3 has 14 residues. CDR1 is MNHEY and CDR2 is SVGAGI in the germline V gene. The trim removed 8 bases at V and 4 bases at J, leaving 3 bases unmatched. CDR3 sequence: CASGLAGPYNEQFF. The CDR3 DNA follows: TGTGCCAGCGGACTAGCGGGACCTTACAATGAGCAGTTCTTC.

The rearrangement links TRBV2 to TRBJ1-1; D is unclear. Looked up from germline, CDR1 is SNHLY and CDR2 is FYNNEI. The CDR3 is 16 amino acids. The V and J ends lost 7 bases and 0 bases respectively, with 18 bases between them. CDR3 bases: TGTGCCAGCACGGGCGGCTCGTTAACCATGAACACTGAAGCTTTCTTT. Protein: CASTGGSLTMNTEAFF.

The chain has TRBV28 and TRBJ1-5; 7 nucleotides match TRBD1. CDR1 and CDR2 (germline): MDHEN, SYDVKM. V dropped 5 bases and J dropped 5; count of bases not matched to a gene: 12. CDR3 length equals 16 residues. CDR3 sequence: CASSTTTGTVDQPQHF. The CDR3 nucleotides are TGTGCCAGCAGTACCACAACCGGGACAGTTGATCAGCCCCAGCATTTT. Full variable domain (missing parts from reference TRBV28 and TRBJ1-5): DVKVTQSSRYLVKRTGEKVFLECVQDMDHENMFWYRQDPGLGLRLIYFSYDVKMKEKGDIPEGYSVSREKKERFSLILESASTNQTSMYLCASSTTTGTVDQPQHFGDGTRLSIL.

The V and J genes are TRBV7-8 and TRBJ2-1; the D gene is possibly TRBD1 (6 bases). Germline V lookup: CDR1 SGHVS, CDR2 FQNEAQ. This CDR3 contains 16 residues. The V end lost 1 base, the J end lost 2 bases, and 12 bases lay between the germline ends. This CDR3 reads CASSLVYRVTYNEQFF. The CDR3 coding sequence is TGTGCCAGCAGCTTAGTCTACAGGGTTACCTACAATGAGCAGTTCTTC.